The clone carrying this TCR beta chain has more than one count but fewer than ten. Its antigen is as yet unknown. CD45RO/CCR7/CD25/CD127/CD95/CD27 sorting isolated CD4+ naive, central memory, regulatory and stem cell-like memory cells. The sample belongs to a study of beta chain features in type 1 diabetes. Study-wide results and limits: Overrepresentation of cells with high TCR expression could result from cDNA sequencing. The question of HLA type influencing TCRB rearrangement was one that remained unresolved here. Among all four CD4+ subsets, Type 1 diabetes patients had TCRB CDR3s that were moderately but significantly shorter.

Expressed TCRB transcripts were sequenced because the isolated RNA had all been reverse transcribed beforehand. Data came from immunoSEQ multiplex PCR; TCRdb stores just in-frame clones and leaves some out. The sample records a few hundred thousand clones, around 12% being singletons. The source is a woman aged 18-29 years with type 1 diabetes. Specimen: naive CD4+ T cells from blood.

The CDR3 protein is CASSLDLRQGYGYTF. DNA for the CDR3: TGTGCCAGCAGCTTAGACCTCCGCCAGGGGTATGGCTACACCTTC. This sequence joins TRBV7-9 and TRBJ1-2; D may be TRBD1 (6 bases). Trimming took 1 base from V and 5 from J, leaving 14 bases between them. This CDR3 has 15 residues. Germline V CDR1 and CDR2: SEHNR, FQNEAQ (reference sequence). Filled out from reference TRBV7-9 and TRBJ1-2, the complete variable domain reads DTGVSQNPRHKITKRGQNVTFRCDPISEHNRLYWYRQTLGQGPEFLTYFQNEAQLEKSRLLSDRFSAERPKGSFSTLEIQRTEQGDSAMYLCASSLDLRQGYGYTFGSGTRLTVV.